This entry features one TCR beta chain sequence. Its antigen is not known. Constant-segment primers and 5'RACE yielded cDNA libraries for TCR alpha and TCR beta, each carrying sample barcodes and UMIs. TCRdb called the 5' RACE reads again in MiXCR, with one record for every CDR3 protein. The table shows roughly 250,000 distinct CDR3 sequences, with 16% occurring only once. This sample was taken from a study of T-cell memory formation after mild COVID-19. Broader study findings: Prior to infection, memory already included some responding clones, suggesting cross-reactive memory joined.

The sample taken for sequencing was PBMCs or a T cell subset sorted from them (not recorded which). The receptor comes from a man aged 18-30 years who had mild COVID-19 (a few samples of this study predate the infection). Cell type and time point are not known.

CDR3 bases: TGTGCCAGCACTGGAGTGGGAGAGACCCAGTACTTC. Encoded protein: CASTGVGETQYF. The chain is built from TRBV6-5 and TRBJ2-5; D is unresolved. The germline V and J ends were trimmed by 7 bases and 4 bases, with 10 bases remaining between them. This CDR3 has 12 amino acids. Germline V gene sequence: CDR1 MNHEY, CDR2 SVGAGI.